Below, one T cell receptor (beta chain) is given with its context. Germline V lookup: CDR1 SGHRS, CDR2 YFSETQ. Trimming took 4 bases from V and 0 from J; bases not matched to a gene: 5. The CDR3 is made up of 15 amino acids. Generated by immunoSEQ multiplex PCR, the TCRdb table keeps only in-frame clones and is missing some. The sample consists of approximately 97,000 clones, 80% to 95% of them appearing once. This specimen comes from a study of control samples from healthy donors and cancer patients. The clonotype comes from a human donor in good health. The donor label of this sample is uncertain. Sequencing was carried out using blood. The chain uses TRBV5-1 and TRBJ2-5, with 8 bases fitting TRBD1. CDR3 amino acids: CASSATGGYQETQYF. In DNA, the CDR3 is TGCGCCAGCAGCGCTACAGGGGGGTACCAAGAGACCCAGTACTTC. The whole variable domain, remainder taken from reference TRBV5-1 and TRBJ2-5, is KAGVTQTPRYLIKTRGQQVTLSCSPISGHRSVSWYQQTPGQGLQFLFEYFSETQRNKGNFPGRFSGRQFSNSRSEMNVSTLELGDSALYLCASSATGGYQETQYFGPGTRLLVL.